The 18 T cell receptor beta chains listed next were all sequenced from one sample in a study of radiation and T cells in renal cell carcinoma (dated by TCRdb to 2018 to 2020). Library preparation employed the immunoSEQ multiplex PCR assay. TCRdb retrieved this table from immuneACCESS and kept in-frame rearrangements only. Not all clones are present; in checked studies, unresolved V genes account for under half, and no reason is known for the remainder. This sample has tens of thousands of clones in its table, and roughly 78% of those were observed once. Together, the top ten hold less than 30% of the sample. Interpreted using the paper, the time point label stands for: blood 2 weeks post-SBRT. What this sample's treatment or condition label stands for: 15 Gy SBRT to primary tumor, nephrectomy 4 weeks later. The sample here was blood, taken from a patient whose treatment included radiotherapy and nephrectomy. The receptor set was obtained from a woman in her 70s with renal cell carcinoma.

This clone was seen a single time. This chain connects TRBV6-6 to TRBJ1-1; D gene uncertain. The CDR3 consists of 12 residues. In germline, CDR1 is MNHNY, CDR2 SVGAGI (reference sequence). V dropped 2 bases and J dropped 5 bases, with 6 bases sitting between them. CDR3 in DNA: TGTGCCAGCAGTTACGGGATTACTGAAGCTTTCTTT. It encodes CASSYGITEAFF.

The chain joins TRBV4-3 to TRBJ2-2, with TRBD2 identical over 7 bases. The CDR3 is 18 amino acids. The germline gives CDR1 LGHNA, CDR2 YSLEER. V was clipped by 0 bases and J by 0 bases; unmatched bases: 7. Here the CDR3 reads CASSQEPLAASNTGELFF. DNA of the CDR3: TGCGCCAGCAGCCAAGAGCCCCTAGCGGCATCGAACACCGGGGAGCTGTTTTTT.

This rearrangement joins TRBV2 to TRBJ2-5, with TRBD2 matching 8 bases. This CDR3 region has 14 residues. The trim removed 3 bases at V and 5 bases at J, leaving 5 bases unmatched. Germline V gene data show CDR1 as SNHLY and CDR2 as FYNNEI. The CDR3 nucleotides are TGTGCCAGCAGTGATGGACTAGCCGGCGAGACCCAGTACTTC. Protein product: CASSDGLAGETQYF.

The chain carries TRBV7-2 and TRBJ2-7; D gene ambiguous. Trimming took off 2 bases at V and 2 bases at J, with 10 bases between the two ends. The CDR3 has 14 amino acids. CDR1 SGHTA and CDR2 FQGNSA come from the germline V gene. CDR3 nucleotide sequence: TGTGCCAGCAGCTTAAATAGGATGCCCTACGAGCAGTACTTC. It yields the protein CASSLNRMPYEQYF.

The chain recombines TRBV6-5 with TRBJ2-7; 9 bases line up with TRBD2. Germline CDR1 and CDR2: MNHEY and SVGAGI. The CDR3 loop spans 16 amino acids. V dropped 2 bases and J dropped 6; count of bases not matched to a gene: 11. The CDR3 protein is CASSYGRVAGVREQYF. The CDR3, as DNA: TGTGCCAGCAGTTACGGTAGGGTAGCGGGAGTGCGCGAGCAGTACTTC.

A few counts support this clone. The rearrangement joins TRBV12-5 to TRBJ2-1; 11 bases agree with TRBD2. V gave up 5 bases and J gave up 7 bases; unmatched junction bases: 7. The CDR3 contains 15 residues. CDR1 LGHNT and CDR2 FRNRAP come from the germline V gene. This CDR3 is CASGALAGVSNEQFF. Written as DNA, the CDR3 is TGTGCTAGTGGTGCACTAGCGGGAGTATCTAATGAGCAGTTCTTC. The full variable domain, rest sourced from reference TRBV12-5 and TRBJ2-1, is DARVTQTPRHKVTEMGQEVTMRCQPILGHNTVFWYRQTMMQGLELLAYFRNRAPLDDSGMPKDRFSAEMPDATLATLKIQPSEPRDSAVYFCASGALAGVSNEQFFGPGTRLTVL.

The chain is built from TRBV29-1 and TRBJ1-2; the D gene is possibly TRBD1 (5 bases). Trimming cost V 1 base and J 3 bases, with 15 bases left between them. The CDR3 runs 15 residues. Germline V gives CDR1 SQVTM, CDR2 ANQGSEA. The CDR3 is CSVEGSWQGDYGYTF. DNA for the CDR3: TGCAGCGTTGAAGGAAGTTGGCAGGGCGACTATGGCTACACCTTC. Supplemented by reference TRBV29-1 and TRBJ1-2, the full variable domain reads SAVISQKPSRDICQRGTSLTIQCQVDSQVTMMFWYRQQPGQSLTLIATANQGSEATYESGFVIDKFPISRPNLTFSTLTVSNMSPEDSSIYLCSVEGSWQGDYGYTFGSGTRLTVV.

This clone was found a few times. The chain is built from TRBV11-1 and TRBJ1-4; 7 positions match TRBD1. The junction had 8 bases not matched to a gene; V was cut back by 4 bases and J by 6 bases. Germline-derived CDR1 and CDR2 are SGHAT and FQDESV (reference sequence). The CDR3 totals 15 residues. CDR3 in DNA: TGTGCCAGCAGCTGGGGGACAGCCGGAGATGAAAAACTGTTTTTT. This sequence encodes CASSWGTAGDEKLFF.

This chain links TRBV7-2 with TRBJ1-1, with D possibly TRBD1 on 5 matching bases. With 0 bases removed from V and 4 bases from J, the gap between germline ends came to 15 bases. CDR3 size: 16 residues. Germline V lookup: CDR1 SGHTA, CDR2 FQGNSA. The CDR3: CASSLAPGSWGTEAFF. The CDR3 nucleotides are TGTGCCAGCAGCTTAGCCCCAGGGAGCTGGGGCACTGAAGCTTTCTTT. Using reference TRBV7-2 and TRBJ1-1 for the parts outside the CDR3, the full variable domain is GAGVSQSPSNKVTEKGKDVELRCDPISGHTALYWYRQSLGQGLEFLIYFQGNSAPDKSGLPSDRFSAERTGGSVSTLTIQRTQQEDSAVYLCASSLAPGSWGTEAFFGQGTRLTVV.

CDR3 in amino acids: CASSGSGIGRNTQYF. CDR3 nucleotide sequence: TGTGCCAGCAGCGGATCGGGGATCGGGAGGAATACGCAGTATTTT. The chain joins TRBV9 to TRBJ2-3, with TRBD2 matching over 7 bases. V shed 3 bases and J 7 bases; nucleotides not matched to a gene: 11. CDR1 is SGDLS and CDR2 is YYNGEE in the germline V gene. The CDR3 loop spans 15 amino acids.

The rearrangement joins TRBV30 to TRBJ1-5; a possible D gene is TRBD1 (5 bases). Germline-derived CDR1 and CDR2 are GTSNPN and SVGIG (reference sequence). The V end lost 0 bases, the J end lost 2 bases, and 5 bases lay between the germline ends. CDR3 size: 13 residues. The CDR3: CAWSVQGNQPQHF. CDR3 DNA sequence: TGTGCCTGGAGTGTACAGGGCAATCAGCCCCAGCATTTT.

This chain connects TRBV6-1 to TRBJ2-7, with unresolved D. CDR3 length: 15 residues. Trimming stripped 5 bases from V and 2 bases from J, with 16 bases between. Per the germline V gene, CDR1 is MNHNS and CDR2 is SASEGT. CDR3 DNA: TGTGCCAGCAGTACGGTCGGGTCTGTGACCTACGAGCAGTACTTC. Its translation is CASSTVGSVTYEQYF.

The chain couples TRBV4-2 to TRBJ1-1; D remains ambiguous. V was cut by 0 bases and J by 1 base, with 12 bases left in between. Germline CDR1 LGHNA, CDR2 YNFKEQ. This CDR3 region has 16 residues. CDR3 DNA: TGTGCCAGCAGCCAAGAGAGGACCGGTGGGAACACTGAAGCTTTCTTT. Amino acid sequence: CASSQERTGGNTEAFF.

The chain uses TRBV30 and TRBJ2-3, with D perhaps TRBD2 (6 bases). V was trimmed by 0 bases and J by 4 bases, leaving 11 bases between them. The CDR3 consists of 14 residues. Looked up from germline, CDR1 is GTSNPN and CDR2 is SVGIG (reference sequence). The chain's CDR3 is CAWSVGRVPDTQYF. The CDR3 region has the DNA TGTGCCTGGAGTGTCGGGAGAGTTCCAGATACGCAGTATTTT.

The CDR3 spells CASKGMIEQYF. CDR3 DNA: TGTGCCAGCAAAGGGATGATCGAGCAGTACTTC. The V and J genes are TRBV21-1 and TRBJ2-7. TRBV21-1 is a recognized pseudogene. The CDR3 length is 11 residues.

This clone was observed a handful of times. The chain combines TRBV27 with TRBJ2-7; 13 nucleotides match TRBD2. The ends lost 2 bases at V and 2 bases at J; junction bases unmatched: 0. CDR1 MNHEY and CDR2 SMNVEV come from the germline V gene (reference sequence). This CDR3 contains 15 residues. The CDR3 DNA follows: TGTGCCAGCAGTTTAACTAGCGGGGGGGCCTACGAGCAGTACTTC. Amino acids: CASSLTSGGAYEQYF.

The chain employs TRBV7-2 and TRBJ2-7; TRBD2 agrees at 11 bases. The ends lost 3 bases at V and 3 bases at J; junction bases unmatched: 7. This CDR3 has 16 residues. Germline-derived CDR1 and CDR2 are SGHTA and FQGNSA. The CDR3 DNA reads as TGTGCCAGCAGCTTGTTACTAGCGGGGGCCAACTACGAGCAGTACTTC. Translated, it gives CASSLLLAGANYEQYF. The whole variable domain, remainder taken from reference TRBV7-2 and TRBJ2-7, is GAGVSQSPSNKVTEKGKDVELRCDPISGHTALYWYRQSLGQGLEFLIYFQGNSAPDKSGLPSDRFSAERTGGSVSTLTIQRTQQEDSAVYLCASSLLLAGANYEQYFGPGTRLTVT.

The rearrangement links TRBV6-5 to TRBJ1-2, with unresolved D. This CDR3 comprises 14 residues. Trimming removed 0 bases at V and 6 bases at J, with 11 bases between. Germline-derived CDR1 and CDR2 are MNHEY and SVGAGI. The CDR3 sequence is CASSYSPSMDGYTF. The CDR3 nucleotides are TGTGCCAGCAGTTACTCACCTTCTATGGATGGCTACACCTTC.